This T cell receptor (beta chain) was found in a study of cytomegalovirus exposure and HLA in healthy donors (dated 2017 in TCRdb). A note on the overall study: A later analysis indicated that the 95 to 150 validation repertoires were generated on the platform also employed for the approximately 700 repertoires of the first cohort. The study aimed to test whether cataloging public T cell receptors could reveal signatures of past pathogen exposure. In addition to the first cohort of around 670 subjects, a separate validation cohort of approximately 120 different subjects was used. High-throughput TCR immunosequencing, statistical association of individual TCRs with disease status, and machine learning were combined to predict cytomegalovirus infection status. On the study overall, not on this receptor specifically: The validation cohort had no HLA typing available for a later analysis, so co-occurrence within that cohort was assessed over all 120 repertoires. In the study, some 160 TCR beta chains were listed as associated with cytomegalovirus. Most TCR sequences were seen in very few donors, while some public TCRs were found in many individuals. The authors suggested that the approach could potentially be extended to other disease states and immunological phenotypes. A later analysis found that TCRs clustered in the first cohort also tended to co-occur in the 95 to 150 validation repertoires, with 94% of cluster scores above 0. In vitro tests confirmed that a few of the cytomegalovirus-associated TCR beta chains recognize cytomegalovirus antigens. In both the original and validation cohorts, the classifier was reported to diagnose cytomegalovirus status with high specificity and sensitivity.

Reading the germline V gene gives CDR1 SNHLY and CDR2 FYNNEI. Trimming costs V 6 bases and J 5 bases, and their ends lie 15 bases apart. The CDR3 runs 14 residues from the cysteine to the phenylalanine. Only the CDR3 region is kept as DNA, spanning 42 bases read in frame from base 1. The donors belonged to the validation cohort of under 150 subjects, which was separate from the approximately 700-subject first cohort. In the case of this clone: The antigen it recognizes is unknown. No much larger clone is present one base from it, and per-base qualities are unavailable.

Libraries were built with the immunoSEQ multiplex PCR assay. Per the authors' processing: To diagnose cytomegalovirus status from the catalog of TCR beta chain sequences, a statistical classification framework was built. TCRdb provides this immuneACCESS table in a form limited to in-frame rearrangements. Some clones are lacking; in checked studies, under half of them reflect an unresolved V gene, and why the rest are absent is not known. The DNA was the basis for D and trimming; V, J and clone size are from that table. This sample has roughly 90,000 clones in its table, and about 93% of those were observed once. The leading ten clones occupy about 1.1% of the sample.

This clonotype was sampled from a woman in her twenties or thirties in good health and CMV-seropositive. Sequenced sample: PBMCs. The chain couples TRBV2 to TRBJ2-3; TRBD2 is perhaps the D gene, given 6 matching bases. CDR3 region: CASRPGRRGDTQYF. The nucleotides are TGTGCCAGCAGACCAGGGCGGAGGGGAGATACGCAGTATTTT.